The 2 T cell receptor beta chains presented below share a single source sample, sequenced in a study of blood T cell repertoires in COVID-19. The assay was immunoSEQ multiplex PCR, and TCRdb's table has in-frame clones only and misses some. The sample carries roughly 250,000 clones, 80% to 90% recorded once. Sequenced sample: peripheral blood. Receptors were obtained from a middle-aged woman with acute or convalescent COVID-19.

This sequence joins TRBV7-2 and TRBJ2-3; D remains ambiguous. CDR3 size: 14 residues. Trimming removed 3 bases at V and 3 bases at J, with 10 bases between. In germline, CDR1 is SGHTA, CDR2 FQGNSA. CDR3 bases: TGTGCCAGCAGCTTTAGTAGAATGACAGATACGCAGTATTTT. It is translated as CASSFSRMTDTQYF.

The chain has TRBV5-1 and TRBJ1-1; D is ambiguous. The CDR3 has 14 residues. The V gene's germline CDR1 is SGHRS and CDR2 YFSETQ. Trimming took 0 bases from V and 3 from J, leaving 9 bases between them. Here the CDR3 DNA reads TGCGCCAGCAGCTTGGCCCTCTACCACACTGAAGCTTTCTTT. Translated: CASSLALYHTEAFF. Drawing the rest from reference TRBV5-1 and TRBJ1-1, the complete variable domain is KAGVTQTPRYLIKTRGQQVTLSCSPISGHRSVSWYQQTPGQGLQFLFEYFSETQRNKGNFPGRFSGRQFSNSRSEMNVSTLELGDSALYLCASSLALYHTEAFFGQGTRLTVV.